A selection of T cell receptor beta chains follows, all from one sample in a study of cytomegalovirus exposure and HLA in healthy donors. TCRdb's copy holds only in-frame clones and misses some; the assay was immunoSEQ multiplex PCR. The sample has 100,000 or so clones, over 65% seen once. Sequencing used PBMCs. Every receptor here comes from a human donor in good health. CDR3s include the opening cysteine and the closing phenylalanine or tryptophan. D genes are given only for firm matches. Only some rows state a clone size, as once, few, many or a class for expanded clones.

NA	14	TRBV7-8	TRBJ1-2	NA	TGTGCCAGCAGCTTAGAACGGGATAACTATGGCTACACCTTC	CASSLERDNYGYTF
NA	13	TRBV27	TRBJ2-7	NA	TGTGCCAGCAGTTTTCAGGCGGGGCCCGAGCAGTACTTC	CASSFQAGPEQYF
TRBD2	15	TRBV7-6	TRBJ2-3	once	TGTGCCAGCAGCCCCGGGACTAGCGGCACAGATACGCAGTATTTT	CASSPGTSGTDTQYF
TRBD1	15	TRBV4-2	TRBJ2-7	NA	TGTGCCAGCAGCCAATCCGGGACAGGCGGCAACGAGCAGTACTTC	CASSQSGTGGNEQYF
NA	11	TRBV7-2	TRBJ2-1	NA	TGTGCCAGCACCGGGTACAATGAGCAGTTCTTC	CASTGYNEQFF
NA	12	TRBV28	TRBJ1-1	NA	TGTGCCAGCAATCAACAGGGTAGAGAAGCTTTCTTT	CASNQQGREAFF
NA	14	TRBV19	TRBJ1-5	NA	TGTGCCAGTAGTAATACGGGGGGCGATCAGCCCCAGCATTTT	CASSNTGGDQPQHF
NA	17	TRBV5-1	TRBJ2-5	NA	TGCGCCAGCAGCACCCCCCCTACGCGGGCCGACCAAGAGACCCAGTACTTC	CASSTPPTRADQETQYF
NA	14	TRBV7-2	TRBJ2-5	once	TGTGCCAGCAGCTTAGGGGGGCAGGGGGGGACCCAGTACTTC	CASSLGGQGGTQYF
NA	15	TRBV6-1	TRBJ1-5	few	TGTGCCAGCAGTGAAGCGTCGGTTCCCAATCAGCCCCAGCATTTT	CASSEASVPNQPQHF
TRBD2	15	TRBV7-9	TRBJ2-7	NA	TGTGCCAGCAGCCTAGGCGCGGGAGCATCCTACGAGCAGTACTTC	CASSLGAGASYEQYF
TRBD1	14	TRBV6-4	TRBJ2-1	NA	TGTGCCAGCAGTGGACAGGGGGCTGAGAATGAGCAGTTCTTC	CASSGQGAENEQFF
TRBD1	16	TRBV7-8	TRBJ2-2	once	TGTGCCAGCAGCCCGTGGACAGGGCTGGGAACCGGGGAGCTGTTTTTT	CASSPWTGLGTGELFF
TRBD1	14	TRBV5-4	TRBJ2-5	NA	TGTGCCAGCAGCAGACAGGGGGCAGGCGAGACCCAGTACTTC	CASSRQGAGETQYF
TRBD1	15	TRBV28	TRBJ1-5	NA	TGTGCCAGCATTCCGGACAGGTTTTGGGACCAGCCCCAGCATTTT	CASIPDRFWDQPQHF
NA	14	TRBV30	TRBJ1-5	once	TGTGCCTGGACCCTGGGGGGGCACAATCAGCCCCAGCATTTT	CAWTLGGHNQPQHF
NA	14	TRBV2	TRBJ2-5	NA	TGTGCCAGCAGTGCCCCCAGGGGTGCAGAGACCCAGTACTTC	CASSAPRGAETQYF
TRBD1	12	TRBV29-1	TRBJ2-5	few	TGCAGCGTTGAGGGACAGCAAGAGACCCAGTACTTC	CSVEGQQETQYF
NA	17	TRBV5-6	TRBJ2-3	NA	TGTGCCAGCAGCGAACAACCGGGACTTCTTTTCACAGATACGCAGTATTTT	CASSEQPGLLFTDTQYF
TRBD1	15	TRBV6-4	TRBJ2-2	NA	TGTGCCAGCAGCCCGGGACAGGGTTCGTCCGGGGAGCTGTTTTTT	CASSPGQGSSGELFF
TRBD1	15	TRBV10-2	TRBJ1-3	NA	TGCGCCAGCAGACCCGGGACAGCCTCTGGAAACACCATATATTTT	CASRPGTASGNTIYF
NA	13	TRBV19	TRBJ1-2	NA	TGTGCCAGTAGACCCCCGGCGGGGTTGGGCTACACCTTC	CASRPPAGLGYTF
TRBD1	14	TRBV7-9	TRBJ1-1	NA	TGTGCCAGCAGCTTAGGACAGGGAGCCGCTGAAGCTTTCTTT	CASSLGQGAAEAFF
NA	15	TRBV7-2	TRBJ2-3	NA	TGTGCCAGCAGCTACCAGGGCGGGGGCTCCGATACGCAGTATTTT	CASSYQGGGSDTQYF
TRBD2	16	TRBV19	TRBJ2-5	NA	TGTGCCAGTAGTACCGGGACTAGCGGCCAGGCAGAGACCCAGTACTTC	CASSTGTSGQAETQYF
NA	17	TRBV19	TRBJ1-5	NA	TGTGCCAGTAGCCTATTTTTTACAGGCGCCCCCGATCAGCCCCAGCATTTT	CASSLFFTGAPDQPQHF
NA	13	TRBV5-1	TRBJ1-1	NA	TGCGCCAGCAGCGTGCGGGTGAACACTGAAGCTTTCTTT	CASSVRVNTEAFF
TRBD1	14	TRBV19	TRBJ1-2	NA	TGTGCCAGTAACTCCAGGACAGGGGTATATGGCTACACCTTC	CASNSRTGVYGYTF
TRBD1	15	TRBV7-9	TRBJ1-5	NA	TGTGCCAGCAGCCCCACACAGGGGGCCAATCAGCCCCAGCATTTT	CASSPTQGANQPQHF
NA	15	TRBV6-5	TRBJ1-3	NA	TGTGCCAGCAGTTACTCGGCAGGCTCTGGAAACACCATATATTTT	CASSYSAGSGNTIYF
TRBD1	16	TRBV18	TRBJ1-3	few	TGTGCCAGCTCACCACCCGGACAGGGCTGGAGAAACACCATATATTTT	CASSPPGQGWRNTIYF
TRBD1	15	TRBV10-3	TRBJ1-1	NA	TGTGCCATCAGTGATCTAGGGGGCAGGAACACTGAAGCTTTCTTT	CAISDLGGRNTEAFF
NA	13	TRBV29-1	TRBJ1-5	few	TGCAGCGTCGTAGGGGGTTTAGGCCAGCCCCAGCATTTT	CSVVGGLGQPQHF
NA	13	TRBV6-5	TRBJ1-1	few	TGTGCCAGCACCCAAGGGGAGGAGACTGAAGCTTTCTTT	CASTQGEETEAFF
NA	15	TRBV4-1	TRBJ1-5	NA	TGCGCCAGCAGCAACACGGGGTCAGGCAATCAGCCCCAGCATTTT	CASSNTGSGNQPQHF
TRBD2	16	TRBV19	TRBJ2-3	NA	TGTGCCAGTAGTAGACCGAGCGGGAGGGCCGAGGATACGCAGTATTTT	CASSRPSGRAEDTQYF
NA	12	TRBV6-1	TRBJ2-7	few	TGTGCCAGCAGCGACTCAAACGACAGGCAGTACTTC	CASSDSNDRQYF
NA	15	TRBV19	TRBJ1-4	NA	TGTGCCAGTAGTTCCCCCCGGGGGATTAATGAAAAACTGTTTTTT	CASSSPRGINEKLFF
NA	15	TRBV29-1	TRBJ1-2	NA	TGCAGCGTCCGATCCCCAGGGGCTTCTTGGGATGGCTACACCTTC	CSVRSPGASWDGYTF
NA	16	TRBV7-2	TRBJ1-2	NA	TGTGCCAGCAGCTTGCCAATATTAGGCAGGGCAGGAGGCTACACCTTC	CASSLPILGRAGGYTF
NA	18	TRBV21-1	TRBJ1-4	NA	TGTGCCGGGAAAGATAAAAGGGGTAAGGCAGGGACTAATGAAAAACTGTTTTTT	CAGKDKRGKAGTNEKLFF
NA	15	TRBV2	TRBJ1-4	NA	TGTGCCAGCAGTGCGGAACAGGGCCCGCGTGAAAAACTGTTTTTT	CASSAEQGPREKLFF
TRBD2	15	TRBV4-3	TRBJ2-7	NA	TGCGCCAGCAGCCAAGACGGGTCCTCTAGCGGTGAGCAGTACTTC	CASSQDGSSSGEQYF
TRBD1	15	TRBV5-8	TRBJ2-3	NA	TGTGCCAGCAGCTTGGAGACAGGGGGGGGTAATACGCAGTATTTT	CASSLETGGGNTQYF
NA	18	TRBV5-1	TRBJ1-3	NA	TGCGCCAGCAGCTCCACCATTACCGAGGCAAGCTCTGGAAACACCATATATTTT	CASSSTITEASSGNTIYF
NA	11	TRBV6-1	TRBJ1-5	NA	TGTGCCAGCTCGAGCAATCAGCCCCAGCATTTT	CASSSNQPQHF
TRBD1	15	TRBV7-3	TRBJ2-7	NA	TGTGCCAGCAGCCCAGGGACAGGGGGGCAGTACGAGCAGTACTTC	CASSPGTGGQYEQYF
TRBD1	19	TRBV10-1	TRBJ2-7	NA	TGCGCCAGCAGTGGTATCATGGAGGGACAGGGGTCCAGTGGCGACGAGCAGTACTTC	CASSGIMEGQGSSGDEQYF
NA	13	TRBV6-5	TRBJ2-7	NA	TGTGCCACCTCTTGGGGGCGACCCTACGAGCAGTACTTC	CATSWGRPYEQYF
NA	16	TRBV7-2	TRBJ2-2	NA	TGCGCCAGCAGCTTAAGTCAAACAGGGAGCACCGGGGAGCTGTTTTTT	CASSLSQTGSTGELFF
NA	15	TRBV29-1	TRBJ2-1	NA	TGCAGCGTTGACCCGGGACATTTCAGGGGCAATGAGCAGTTCTTC	CSVDPGHFRGNEQFF
NA	15	TRBV5-1	TRBJ1-2	NA	TGCGCCAGCAGCTTCGAAAGGGGCAGGGGCCATGGCTACACCTTC	CASSFERGRGHGYTF
TRBD2	14	TRBV6-5	TRBJ2-2	NA	TGTGCCGTAAGACTAGCCCGCCAAACCGGGGAGCTGTTTTTT	CAVRLARQTGELFF
NA	12	TRBV28	TRBJ1-1	NA	TGTGCCAGCAGTTTAGGGGCCACTGAAGCTTTCTTT	CASSLGATEAFF
TRBD1	14	TRBV6-6	TRBJ1-5	few	TGTGCCAGCAGGCCCGGGACAGCTAATCAGCCCCAGCATTTT	CASRPGTANQPQHF
TRBD2	15	TRBV6-5	TRBJ2-5	NA	TGTGCCAGCAGTAAGACTAGCGGGGGGGCGGAGACCCAGTACTTC	CASSKTSGGAETQYF
TRBD1	16	TRBV9	TRBJ2-7	NA	TGTGCCAGCAGAGCCCGACCGGGACAGGGCTCCTACGAGCAGTACTTC	CASRARPGQGSYEQYF
NA	16	TRBV4-2	TRBJ2-2	NA	TGTGCCAGCAGCCAAGGGGATAGCGGGAACACCGGGGAGCTGTTTTTT	CASSQGDSGNTGELFF
TRBD2	16	TRBV7-9	TRBJ2-7	NA	TGTTCCAGCAGCTTAGCAGGGACTAGCGGGGGGGCCGAGCAGTACTTC	CSSSLAGTSGGAEQYF